The following is a T cell receptor beta chain sequence with its context. Antigen specificity is unknown. Germline V gene sequence: CDR1 LNHDA, CDR2 SQIVND (reference sequence). The CDR3 totals 14 residues. V gave up 9 bases and J gave up 3 bases; unmatched junction bases: 10. Atypia-free adjacent lung came from at least 2 cm beyond the tumor margin. Clones were sequenced by immunoSEQ multiplex PCR, and TCRdb holds only the in-frame ones, with some missing. The sample lists 1,500 to 2,000 clones; around 20% were seen once. These data come from a study of T cells in localized non-small cell lung cancer. Overall study findings and caveats: Uninvolved nearby lung showed the greatest T cell clonality, exceeding that found in tumor. A median of roughly 55 of the top 100 tumor clones appeared in adjacent lung, which was paired and uninvolved.

The sequence came from a man between 40 and 69 years old with stage III lung adenocarcinoma. This chain joins TRBV19 and TRBJ1-2, with 7 nucleotides matching TRBD1. Sequences were derived from normal lung tissue next to the tumor, sampled before any cancer treatment. CDR3 loop: CASRQGPPYYGYTF. CDR3 coding DNA: TGTGCCAGCCGACAGGGTCCCCCCTACTATGGCTACACCTTC.